The 8 T cell receptor beta chains below were found in one sample sequenced in a study of technical replicates of blood from several donors. Assay: immunoSEQ multiplex PCR; the TCRdb copy retains only in-frame clones and omits some. The table includes 55,000 to 75,000 clones, roughly 94% detected once. The sequenced sample was T cells isolated from PBMCs. The receptors were sampled from a human donor in good health.

V is TRBV6-5 and J is TRBJ2-1; D unresolved. V gave up 4 bases and J gave up 6 bases, with 10 bases separating them. Germline CDR1 is MNHEY and CDR2 is SVGAGI. CDR3 length: 13 residues. In DNA form, the CDR3 reads TGTGCCAGCAGTTTCTCTACAACCAATGAGCAGTTCTTC. Encoded protein: CASSFSTTNEQFF.

The V and J genes are TRBV9 and TRBJ2-2, with TRBD2 matching over 10 bases. CDR1 and CDR2 (germline): SGDLS, YYNGEE. V shed 0 bases, J shed 6 bases, and the junction held 2 bases outside the gene matches. CDR3 length: 15 amino acids. The chain's CDR3 is CASSVALAGPGELFF. The CDR3 coding sequence is TGTGCCAGCAGCGTAGCACTAGCGGGGCCCGGGGAGCTGTTTTTT.

V and J are TRBV7-2 and TRBJ2-1, with unresolved D. The V and J ends lost 3 bases and 3 bases respectively, with 9 bases between them. Looked up from germline, CDR1 is SGHTA and CDR2 is FQGNSA. The CDR3 spans 14 residues. The CDR3 DNA sequence: TGTGCCAGCAGCTTTGGCGGATTCTACAATGAGCAGTTCTTC. This translates into CASSFGGFYNEQFF.

Comment on this clone: Other DNA sequences of this sample code for an identical CDR3. The chain joins TRBV25-1 to TRBJ1-4; D unclear. The CDR3 is 14 amino acids. Trimming cost V 2 bases and J 0 bases, with 4 bases left between them. Germline V gene sequence: CDR1 MGHDK, CDR2 SYGVNS. The CDR3 bases are TGTGCCAGCAGTGAACCGGCAACTAATGAAAAACTGTTTTTT. Its protein product is CASSEPATNEKLFF.

The genes are TRBV19 and TRBJ2-1, with 10 positions matching TRBD2. CDR3 length equals 16 residues. With V trimmed by 5 bases and J by 4 bases, 8 bases remained unmatched. Germline V gene lookup returns CDR1 LNHDA and CDR2 SQIVND (reference sequence). The CDR3 sequence: CASSSSTSGIYNEQFF. CDR3 in DNA: TGTGCCAGTAGTTCAAGCACTAGCGGGATATACAATGAGCAGTTCTTC.

The V gene is TRBV19, the J gene TRBJ2-7; 12 nucleotides match TRBD1. Germline loops: CDR1 LNHDA, CDR2 SQIVND (reference sequence). V lost 3 bases, J lost 3 bases, and 3 bases stayed unmatched. The CDR3 extends over 15 amino acids. CDR3: CASSMGTGGFYEQYF. The CDR3 DNA reads TGTGCCAGTAGTATGGGGACAGGGGGCTTCTACGAGCAGTACTTC.

This clone was seen only once. The V and J genes are TRBV7-3 and TRBJ1-3, with 7 bases lining up with TRBD1. This CDR3 spans 17 amino acids. V dropped 4 bases and J dropped 4; count of bases not matched to a gene: 13. CDR1 and CDR2 (germline): SGHTA, FQGTGA. The CDR3 sequence: CASSSQGQPVPGNTIYF. For the CDR3, the DNA is TGTGCCAGCAGCTCGCAGGGACAGCCAGTCCCCGGAAACACCATATATTTT. Based on the CDR3 plus reference TRBV7-3 and TRBJ1-3, the full variable domain is GAGVSQTPSNKVTEKGKYVELRCDPISGHTALYWYRQSLGQGPEFLIYFQGTGAADDSGLPNDRFFAVRPEGSVSTLKIQRTERGDSAVYLCASSSQGQPVPGNTIYFGEGSWLTVV.

This clone was seen just once. V is TRBV27 and J is TRBJ2-1; 7 positions agree with TRBD2. Germline CDR1 is MNHEY and CDR2 is SMNVEV (reference sequence). CDR3 length equals 14 residues. V gave up 2 bases and J gave up 7 bases; unmatched junction bases: 5. This CDR3 is CASSLAGVWNEQFF. The CDR3 coding sequence is TGTGCCAGCAGTTTAGCGGGAGTATGGAATGAGCAGTTCTTC.